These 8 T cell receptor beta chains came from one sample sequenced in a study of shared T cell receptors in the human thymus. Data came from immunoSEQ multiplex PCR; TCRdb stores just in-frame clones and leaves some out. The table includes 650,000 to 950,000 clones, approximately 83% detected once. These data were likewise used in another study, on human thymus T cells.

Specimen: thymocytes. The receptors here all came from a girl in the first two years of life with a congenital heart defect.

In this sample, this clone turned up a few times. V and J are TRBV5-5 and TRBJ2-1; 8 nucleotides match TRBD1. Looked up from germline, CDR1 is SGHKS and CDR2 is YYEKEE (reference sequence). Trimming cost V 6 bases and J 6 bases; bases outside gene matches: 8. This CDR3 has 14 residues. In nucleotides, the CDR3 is TGTGCCAGCACCCCGGAAGACAGGGGCAATGAGCAGTTCTTC. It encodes CASTPEDRGNEQFF. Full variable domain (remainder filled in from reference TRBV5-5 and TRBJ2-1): DAGVTQSPTHLIKTRGQQVTLRCSPISGHKSVSWYQQVLGQGPQFIFQYYEKEERGRGNFPDRFSARQFPNYSSELNVNALLLGDSALYLCASTPEDRGNEQFFGPGTRLTVL.

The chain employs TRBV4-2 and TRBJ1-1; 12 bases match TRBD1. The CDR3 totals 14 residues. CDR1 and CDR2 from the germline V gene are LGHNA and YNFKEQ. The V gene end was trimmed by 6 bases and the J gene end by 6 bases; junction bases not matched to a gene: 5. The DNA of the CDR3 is TGTGCCAGCAGAAGGGACAGGGGGCAATCTGAAGCTTTCTTT. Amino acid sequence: CASRRDRGQSEAFF.

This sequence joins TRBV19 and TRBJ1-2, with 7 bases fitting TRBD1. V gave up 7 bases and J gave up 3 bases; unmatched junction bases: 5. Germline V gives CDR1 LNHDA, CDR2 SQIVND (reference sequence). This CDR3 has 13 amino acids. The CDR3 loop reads CASNSQGDYGYTF. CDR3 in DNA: TGTGCCAGTAATTCGCAGGGGGACTATGGCTACACCTTC.

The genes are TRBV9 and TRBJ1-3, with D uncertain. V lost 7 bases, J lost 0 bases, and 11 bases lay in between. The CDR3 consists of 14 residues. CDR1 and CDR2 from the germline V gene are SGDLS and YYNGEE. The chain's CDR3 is CASDRGHSGNTIYF. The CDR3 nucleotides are TGTGCCAGCGATCGGGGTCACTCTGGAAACACCATATATTTT.

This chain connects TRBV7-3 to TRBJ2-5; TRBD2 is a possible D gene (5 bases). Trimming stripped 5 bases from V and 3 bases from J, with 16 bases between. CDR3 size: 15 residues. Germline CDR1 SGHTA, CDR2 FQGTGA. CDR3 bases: TGTGCCAGCAGCCCCAGCGGTCCGGGGAAAGAGACCCAGTACTTC. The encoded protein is CASSPSGPGKETQYF.

The CDR3 here is CASSPTQGESEKLFF. CDR3 bases: TGTGCCAGCAGTCCTACACAGGGGGAAAGTGAAAAACTGTTTTTT. This chain links TRBV27 with TRBJ1-4, with 8 bases lining up with TRBD1. Per the germline V gene, CDR1 is MNHEY and CDR2 is SMNVEV (reference sequence). V gave up 5 bases and J gave up 7 bases; unmatched junction bases: 9. This CDR3 is built from 15 residues.

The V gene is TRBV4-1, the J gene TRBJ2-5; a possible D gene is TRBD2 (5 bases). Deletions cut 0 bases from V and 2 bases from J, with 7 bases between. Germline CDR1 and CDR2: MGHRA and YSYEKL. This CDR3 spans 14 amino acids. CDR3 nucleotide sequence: TGCGCCAGCAGCCAAGACGGACTTCAAGAGACCCAGTACTTC. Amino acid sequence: CASSQDGLQETQYF.

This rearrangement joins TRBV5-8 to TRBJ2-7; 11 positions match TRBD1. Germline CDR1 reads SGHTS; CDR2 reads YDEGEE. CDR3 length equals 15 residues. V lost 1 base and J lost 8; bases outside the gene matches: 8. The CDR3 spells CASSLRGQGDRQQYF. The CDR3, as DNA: TGTGCCAGCAGCTTGCGGGGACAGGGGGACAGGCAGCAGTACTTC.